This entry is about one T cell receptor beta chain. The CDR3 extends over 16 amino acids. The germline V gene encodes CDR1 SGHTA and CDR2 FQGTGA. With V trimmed by 2 bases and J by 1 base, 7 bases remained unmatched. The sample is drawn from a study of T cell changes during pregnancy in multiple sclerosis. Only in-frame clones appear in the TCRdb table, and some are missing; sequencing was by immunoSEQ multiplex PCR. The sample records roughly 50,000 clones, over 80% being singletons. This chain uses TRBV7-3 with TRBJ2-5; 7 positions match TRBD2. This material consisted of CD4+ T cells from peripheral blood mononuclear cells, taken in the third trimester of pregnancy. This sequence was found in a female donor with multiple sclerosis, enrolled in a pregnancy study. CDR3 nucleotides: TGTGCCAGCAGCTTAGTGGGCGGGGGACTCCAAGAGACCCAGTACTTC. Translated: CASSLVGGGLQETQYF.